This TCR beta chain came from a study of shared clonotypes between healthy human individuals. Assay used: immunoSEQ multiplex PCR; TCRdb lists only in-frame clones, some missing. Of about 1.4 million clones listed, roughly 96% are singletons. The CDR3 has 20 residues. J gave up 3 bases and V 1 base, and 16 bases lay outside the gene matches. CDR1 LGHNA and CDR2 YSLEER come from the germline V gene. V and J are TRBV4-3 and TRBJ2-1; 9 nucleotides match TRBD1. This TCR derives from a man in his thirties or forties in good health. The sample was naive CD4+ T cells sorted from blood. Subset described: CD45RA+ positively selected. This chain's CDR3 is CASSQVPGQGGGAGYNEQFF. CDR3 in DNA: TGCGCCAGCAGCCAAGTACCGGGACAGGGCGGGGGAGCTGGCTACAATGAGCAGTTCTTC.